The following is a T cell receptor beta chain sequence with its context. The antigen it recognizes is unknown. No base quality information exists; no much larger clone differs at one position. The data stem from a study of blood T cell repertoires in COVID-19 (dated by TCRdb to 2018 to 2021). With regard to the full study: Collaborator samples came from the United States, Italy and Spain and covered acute and convalescent phases of COVID-19. The dataset comprised deeply sampled blood TCRbeta repertoires from subjects exposed to, actively infected with, or recovered from COVID-19. The prospective study material was composed of cDNA or gDNA derived from T cells, B-cell-depleted T cells, or PBMCs. Where HLA class I and class II types were available, the types were taken from metadata supplied by the sample provider, not from assay-based typing. The sample metadata nearly always contained a de-identified subject ID, COVID-19 status, age in years and sex. The repertoires were released in a freely available public database meant as a resource for research on the immune response to SARS-CoV-2. Samples were obtained from the ongoing ImmuneRACE study (first 160 participants) and from 1,200 or so subjects provided by 6 global collaborators.

Via the germline V gene, CDR1 is SQVTM and CDR2 ANQGSEA. The CDR3, cysteine through phenylalanine, is 12 amino acids long. Kept here is only the CDR3 DNA, which spans 36 bases and is read in frame from base 1. The V end loses 0 bases and the J end loses 7 bases, and a stretch of 9 bases separates them. Broad study findings and their caveats: Clinical and demographic metadata were provided uncurated, with the amount varying by source and participant.

Each collaborating institution followed its own protocols to collect whole blood in K2EDTA tubes. Collaborator samples were shipped for TCRbeta analysis as frozen whole blood, isolated PBMCs, or DNA extracted from either sample type. TCRbeta CDR3 regions were amplified from genomic DNA by means of the immunoSEQ Assay, a bias-controlled multiplex PCR. The paper's processing steps were these. The number of nucleated cells in each sample was estimated by amplification of reference gene primers within the assay. To quantify the absolute abundance of each unique TCRbeta CDR3 rearrangement, sequence reads were collapsed and filtered. For each sample, productive Simpson clonality was calculated as the square root of Simpson's diversity index over productive rearrangements. The immuneACCESS repertoire file appears here via TCRdb, limited to in-frame rearrangements. These files lack a portion of the clones; in checked studies, under half of the deficit traces to unresolved V genes, and the cause of the others is not known. V, J and clone size are those of that table, while D and trimming were read from the DNA. The sample has about 220,000 clones on record, approximately 80% of them singletons. The top ten constitute 9.5% to 15% of the sample.

This TCR derives from a human donor in a cohort sampled during active COVID-19. What was sequenced was peripheral blood. The rearrangement combines TRBV29-1 with TRBJ1-2; TRBD1 is possibly the D segment (5 matching bases). The CDR3 corresponds to CSVEDTGGGYTF. The DNA reads TGCAGCGTTGAAGACACCGGGGGTGGCTACACCTTC.